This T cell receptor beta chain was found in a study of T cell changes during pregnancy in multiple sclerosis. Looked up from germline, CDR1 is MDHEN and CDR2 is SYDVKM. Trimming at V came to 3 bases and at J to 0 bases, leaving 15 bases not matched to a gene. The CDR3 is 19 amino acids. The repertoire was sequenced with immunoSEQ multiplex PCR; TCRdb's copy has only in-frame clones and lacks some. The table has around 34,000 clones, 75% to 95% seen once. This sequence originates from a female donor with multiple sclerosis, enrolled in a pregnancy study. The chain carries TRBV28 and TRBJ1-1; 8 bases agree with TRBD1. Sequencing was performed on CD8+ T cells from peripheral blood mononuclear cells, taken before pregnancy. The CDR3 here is CASSFGGGTGDPMNTEAFF. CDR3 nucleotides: TGTGCCAGCAGTTTTGGGGGCGGGACAGGAGACCCCATGAACACTGAAGCTTTCTTT.